The 26 T cell receptor beta chains given below trace back to one sample, sequenced in a study of T cells in Graves' hyperthyroidism and ophthalmopathy. It was RNA transcripts that yielded the amplified TCR beta CDR3 regions. Initially, a first-round RT-PCR of the TCR CDR3 employed the HTBI primer set. MiXCR, run by TCRdb on the multiplex PCR reads, gives a single entry per CDR3 protein. The sample carries some 420,000 distinct CDR3 sequences, roughly 13% recorded once. The sequencing input was blood. Receptor source: a woman aged 18 to 35 with Graves' hyperthyroidism.

The gene calls are TRBV3-1 and TRBJ2-3; D remains ambiguous. The V and J ends lost 4 bases and 5 bases respectively, with 13 bases between them. Germline loops: CDR1 LGHDT, CDR2 YNNKEL (reference sequence). The length of the CDR3 is 14 residues. CDR3 sequence reads: CASSPEGVLDTQYF. CDR3 in DNA: TGTGCCAGCAGCCCCGAAGGCGTGTTAGATACGCAGTATTTT.

The rearrangement joins TRBV14 to TRBJ2-3; D remains unclear. CDR3 length: 16 residues. Trimming left V 4 bases short and J 2 bases short, with 16 bases between. The germline V gene has CDR1 SGHDN and CDR2 FVKESK. The CDR3 DNA follows: TGTGCCAGCAGCCGAACCGGAGACGCCGACACAGATACGCAGTATTTT. This translates into CASSRTGDADTDTQYF.

The rearrangement joins TRBV20-1 to TRBJ2-7, with 11 bases lining up with TRBD2. This CDR3 is built from 14 residues. V was clipped by 1 base and J by 3 bases; unmatched bases: 2. Germline values: CDR1 DFQATT, CDR2 SNEGSKA (reference sequence). CDR3: CSARGLAGYYEQYF. CDR3 nucleotide sequence: TGCAGTGCTAGAGGACTAGCGGGATACTACGAGCAGTACTTC.

This clonotype was seen only a few times. The genes are TRBV7-9 and TRBJ2-1; perhaps TRBD2 as D (7 bases). Deletions cut 2 bases from V and 7 bases from J, with 18 bases between. Germline V gene sequence: CDR1 SEHNR, CDR2 FQNEAQ (reference sequence). The CDR3 covers 16 residues. CDR3 region: CASSLSGGNYRNEQFF. CDR3 nucleotides: TGTGCCAGCAGCTTATCGGGGGGCAATTATCGGAATGAGCAGTTCTTC.

The chain is built from TRBV2 and TRBJ1-1, with TRBD1 matching 9 bases. CDR3 size: 16 residues. Germline V gene sequence: CDR1 SNHLY, CDR2 FYNNEI. Trimming cost V 5 bases and J 0 bases; bases outside gene matches: 7. CDR3 in amino acids: CASSQGQGIMNTEAFF. In nucleotides, the CDR3 is TGTGCCAGCAGTCAAGGACAGGGGATAATGAACACTGAAGCTTTCTTT.

The V call is TRBV6-1, the J call TRBJ2-7; unclear D gene. The CDR3 has 13 residues. Germline CDR1 MNHNS, CDR2 SASEGT. Trimming removed 3 bases from V and 2 bases from J, with 8 bases in between. The CDR3 bases are TGTGCCAGCAGTGACACTGTTCCCTACGAGCAGTACTTC. Its translation is CASSDTVPYEQYF.

Many counts were recorded for this clonotype. V and J are TRBV20-1 and TRBJ2-5, with 11 bases fitting TRBD2. Germline-derived CDR1 and CDR2 are DFQATT and SNEGSKA (reference sequence). The CDR3 loop spans 18 amino acids. Trimming cost V 5 bases and J 5 bases; bases outside gene matches: 19. The CDR3 DNA is TGCAGTGCTTTCTCCGGGACTAGCGGCGGAATCGGTTGGGAGACCCAGTACTTC. Protein sequence: CSAFSGTSGGIGWETQYF.

This clonotype was picked up many times. This rearrangement joins TRBV20-1 to TRBJ2-7; D call uncertain. Germline V CDR1 and CDR2: DFQATT, SNEGSKA (reference sequence). This CDR3 contains 13 residues. V was cut by 6 bases and J by 0 bases, with 12 bases left in between. DNA for the CDR3: TGCAGTGCCCGAGGACGGAGCTCCTACGAGCAGTACTTC. Translating it yields CSARGRSSYEQYF.

The V gene is TRBV7-3, the J gene TRBJ1-2; D not certain. The CDR3 is made up of 15 amino acids. Germline assignment: CDR1 SGHTA and CDR2 FQGTGA. Trimming stripped 0 bases from V and 3 bases from J, with 11 bases between. The CDR3 DNA follows: TGTGCCAGCAGCTTAACGGGGAGGAGACACTATGGCTACACCTTC. This sequence encodes CASSLTGRRHYGYTF.

This clonotype was observed a few times. The chain's CDR3 is CASSLGGFNTEAFF. In DNA, the CDR3 is TGTGCCAGCAGTTTGGGGGGGTTTAACACTGAAGCTTTCTTT. This rearrangement joins TRBV27 to TRBJ1-1, with a possible D match to TRBD1 (5 bases). Germline loops: CDR1 MNHEY, CDR2 SMNVEV (reference sequence). The CDR3 is 14 residues long. V dropped 3 bases and J dropped 2 bases, with 10 bases sitting between them.

At least ten counts were recorded for this clonotype. The chain carries TRBV5-1 and TRBJ2-5; a possible D gene is TRBD1 (6 bases). The CDR3 loop spans 11 amino acids. The germline V and J ends were trimmed by 7 bases and 7 bases, with 11 bases remaining between them. The germline CDR1 and CDR2 sequences are SGHRS and YFSETQ. CDR3 sequence reads: CASSGAGTQYF. For the CDR3, the DNA is TGCGCCAGCTCAGGGGCGGGGACCCAGTACTTC.

As to this clonotype: This is likely a read error, given that the CDR3 carries no conserved phenylalanine or tryptophan at its end. The chain employs TRBV7-9 and TRBJ2-5; 10 nucleotides line up with TRBD2. Looked up from germline, CDR1 is SEHNR and CDR2 is FQNEAQ (reference sequence). Losses at the gene ends were 3 bases for V and 5 bases for J; bases not matched to a gene: 6. This CDR3 comprises 15 residues. CDR3 region: CASSFPSGRRETQYL. In nucleotides, the CDR3 is TGTGCCAGCAGCTTCCCTAGCGGGAGACGGGAGACCCAGTACCTC.

This clonotype was detected many times. The gene calls are TRBV5-1 and TRBJ1-2, with 7 positions matching TRBD1. After removal of 4 bases from V and 3 bases from J, the junction contained 6 bases not matched to a gene. CDR1 is SGHRS, CDR2 YFSETQ, per germline. This CDR3 comprises 14 residues. CDR3 region: CASSTRQGDYGYTF. CDR3 in DNA: TGCGCCAGCAGCACCCGACAGGGCGACTATGGCTACACCTTC. The full variable domain, its missing parts supplied by reference TRBV5-1 and TRBJ1-2, is KAGVTQTPRYLIKTRGQQVTLSCSPISGHRSVSWYQQTPGQGLQFLFEYFSETQRNKGNFPGRFSGRQFSNSRSEMNVSTLELGDSALYLCASSTRQGDYGYTFGSGTRLTVV.

This clonotype was counted between two and nine times. The chain has TRBV27 and TRBJ2-7; the D is unclear. Germline CDR1 reads MNHEY; CDR2 reads SMNVEV (reference sequence). This CDR3 has 14 amino acids. With 3 bases removed from V and 0 bases from J, the gap between germline ends came to 9 bases. The CDR3 loop is CASSFRSSSYEQYF. The CDR3 region has the DNA TGTGCCAGCAGTTTCAGGTCGAGCTCCTACGAGCAGTACTTC.

This clonotype has a count of ten or more. This chain connects TRBV15 to TRBJ1-1; D gene unclear. Germline V gives CDR1 LNHNV, CDR2 YYDKDF (reference sequence). Trimming removed 4 bases from V and 1 base from J, with 7 bases in between. This CDR3 spans 13 amino acids. The CDR3 spells CATSKDPNTEAFF. In nucleotides, the CDR3 is TGTGCCACCAGCAAGGACCCGAACACTGAAGCTTTCTTT.

This clonotype occurred many times. V gene TRBV5-6 combines with J gene TRBJ2-1; 7 bases fit TRBD1. This CDR3 has 14 amino acids. The germline CDR1 and CDR2 sequences are SGHDT and YYEEEE. With 4 bases clipped from V and 4 bases from J, the junction kept 5 bases outside the gene matches. CDR3 region: CASSPKGQYNEQFF. Here the CDR3 DNA reads TGTGCCAGCAGCCCCAAGGGACAGTACAATGAGCAGTTCTTC.

This clonotype was counted many times. The chain employs TRBV20-1 and TRBJ2-2, with 9 bases that match TRBD1. Germline V CDR1 and CDR2: DFQATT, SNEGSKA (reference sequence). This CDR3 has 14 amino acids. Unmatched junction bases numbered 3, after V lost 1 base and J lost 6 bases. The CDR3 sequence: CSARVGTGSGELFF. Written as DNA, the CDR3 is TGCAGTGCTAGAGTGGGGACAGGGTCCGGGGAGCTGTTTTTT.

For the CDR3, the DNA is TGCGCCAGCAGCTTGGTGGCGGGGACTGAAGCTTTCTTT. Translated, it gives CASSLVAGTEAFF. The rearrangement links TRBV5-1 to TRBJ1-1, with D unresolved. Trimming took 0 bases from V and 5 from J, leaving 8 bases between them. The CDR3 spans 13 residues. CDR1 is SGHRS, CDR2 YFSETQ, per germline.

This clonotype was counted ten times or more. The chain is built from TRBV5-8 and TRBJ1-5; 8 positions match TRBD1. Trimming at V came to 4 bases and at J to 5 bases, leaving 5 bases not matched to a gene. Germline CDR1 reads SGHTS; CDR2 reads YDEGEE. The CDR3 contains 14 residues. DNA of the CDR3: TGTGCCAGCAGCCATGGGACAGGTGATCAGCCCCAGCATTTT. Its translation is CASSHGTGDQPQHF.

V usage is TRBV20-1 and J usage is TRBJ2-2, with TRBD1 matching 7 bases. The ends lost 6 bases at V and 0 bases at J; junction bases unmatched: 10. Germline CDR1 is DFQATT and CDR2 is SNEGSKA (reference sequence). CDR3 length: 16 amino acids. The CDR3 sequence: CSALSTGQANTGELFF. The CDR3, as DNA: TGCAGTGCACTGTCCACAGGACAGGCGAACACCGGGGAGCTGTTTTTT.

This chain links TRBV20-1 with TRBJ1-5; D gene unclear. With 6 bases removed from V and 2 bases from J, the gap between germline ends came to 14 bases. Germline V gene lookup returns CDR1 DFQATT and CDR2 SNEGSKA (reference sequence). The CDR3 spans 14 residues. CDR3 bases: TGCAGTGCCTCGACTGGGGTAGGCAATCAGCCCCAGCATTTT. Translation: CSASTGVGNQPQHF.

Many counts were recorded for this clonotype. V and J are TRBV20-1 and TRBJ2-3, with D uncertain. V was clipped by 2 bases and J by 1 base, with 7 bases between them. CDR1 and CDR2 from the germline V gene are DFQATT and SNEGSKA (reference sequence). The CDR3 is 13 amino acids. The CDR3 here is CSARHMRTDTQYF. The CDR3 region has the DNA TGCAGTGCTAGACACATGCGCACAGATACGCAGTATTTT.

This clonotype came up many times. The CDR3 protein is CASSPPDGPKNIQYF. The CDR3 DNA reads TGTGCCAGCAGTCCCCCCGACGGACCTAAAAACATTCAGTACTTC. The chain joins TRBV12-3 or TRBV12-4 to TRBJ2-4; D is unresolved. This CDR3 contains 15 residues. V was cut by 5 bases and J by 4 bases, with 15 bases left in between.

This clonotype was seen many times. The genes are TRBV7-6 and TRBJ2-7; 14 bases align to TRBD2. The CDR3 loop spans 17 amino acids. With V trimmed by 1 base and J by 3 bases, 5 bases remained unmatched. The germline CDR1 and CDR2 sequences are SGHVS and FNYEAQ. The CDR3 DNA reads as TGTGCCAGCAGCTTAGAGGGTGGACTAGCGGGAGGCTACGAGCAGTACTTC. Its translation: CASSLEGGLAGGYEQYF.

The rearrangement uses TRBV20-1 and TRBJ1-1; 8 bases fit TRBD1. V gave up 3 bases and J gave up 1 base; unmatched junction bases: 10. Germline V gene data show CDR1 as DFQATT and CDR2 as SNEGSKA (reference sequence). The CDR3 is 16 amino acids. CDR3 sequence reads: CSASGPLTGGNTEAFF. Here the CDR3 DNA reads TGCAGTGCTAGCGGCCCTCTCACAGGGGGGAACACTGAAGCTTTCTTT.

There are many counts of this clonotype. V usage is TRBV12-3 or TRBV12-4 and J usage is TRBJ2-3; 7 positions agree with TRBD2. V dropped 4 bases and J dropped 5; count of bases not matched to a gene: 21. This CDR3 contains 19 residues. The CDR3 DNA is TGTGCCAGCAGTTCTCCCGTGAGGGAGGGCCAATACCAACAAGATACGCAGTATTTT. Translation: CASSSPVREGQYQQDTQYF.